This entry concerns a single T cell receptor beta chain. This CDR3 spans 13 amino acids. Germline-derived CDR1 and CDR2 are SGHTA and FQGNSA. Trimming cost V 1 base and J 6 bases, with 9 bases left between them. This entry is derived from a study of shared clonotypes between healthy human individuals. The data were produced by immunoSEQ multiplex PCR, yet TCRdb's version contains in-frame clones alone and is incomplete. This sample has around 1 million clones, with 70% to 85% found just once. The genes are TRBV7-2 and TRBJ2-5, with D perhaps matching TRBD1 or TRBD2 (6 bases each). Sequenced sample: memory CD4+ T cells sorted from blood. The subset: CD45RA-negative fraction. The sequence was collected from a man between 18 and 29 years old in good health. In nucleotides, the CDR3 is TGTGCCAGCAGCTTAGTAGGGGGGAAGACCCAGTACTTC. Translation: CASSLVGGKTQYF.